The T cell receptor (beta chain) described here comes from a study of CD8 T cells in Susac syndrome. The CDR3 length is 13 residues. Germline V gene data show CDR1 as MDHEN and CDR2 as SYDVKM. V lost 6 bases to trimming and J lost 1 base, with 9 bases between them. It was with random hexamers that 0.5 to 1 ug RNA was reverse transcribed. TCR beta CDR3 was amplified by immunoSEQ covering 54 Vbeta and 13 Jbeta. One entry per CDR3 protein results from TCRdb running MiXCR on the immunoSEQ multiplex PCR reads. The sample lists 150,000 to 200,000 distinct CDR3 sequences; approximately 95% were seen once. This clonotype was seen just once.

This sequence joins TRBV28 and TRBJ2-5; the D gene is possibly TRBD1 (6 bases). This TCR was sampled from a human donor with multiple sclerosis. The sequenced sample consisted of CD8+ T cells from PBMCs. The CDR3 loop is CASRSGVQETQYF. CDR3 sequence (DNA): TGTGCCAGCAGGTCAGGGGTCCAAGAGACCCAGTACTTC.